Listed below are T cell receptor beta chains from one sample, sequenced in a study of T cells in Graves' hyperthyroidism and ophthalmopathy. MiXCR, applied by TCRdb to the multiplex PCR reads, yields one record per CDR3 protein. Of 500,000 to 600,000 distinct CDR3 sequences listed, 46% are singletons. Sequences were obtained from peripheral blood or thyroid tissue (not recorded which). Receptors were obtained from a woman between 18 and 29 years old with Graves' hyperthyroidism. CDR3s include the opening cysteine and the closing phenylalanine or tryptophan. Fields, in order: CDR3 protein, CDR3 DNA, J gene, V gene, clone size, D gene. A D gene is named only where the DNA matches it firmly. Clone size is shown for a subset of rows, as once, few, many or a class of expanded clone.

CDR3 protein: CASSTSTGEQYF
CDR3 DNA: TGTGCCAGCAGCACTTCAACTGGGGAGCAGTACTTC
J gene: TRBJ2-7
V gene: TRBV11-2
clone size: many
D gene: -

CDR3 protein: CSARGTSGTYEQYF
CDR3 DNA: TGCAGTGCTAGAGGGACTAGCGGCACCTACGAGCAGTACTTC
J gene: TRBJ2-7
V gene: TRBV20-1
clone size: many
D gene: TRBD2

CDR3 protein: CASSPHNGLARNEQFF
CDR3 DNA: TGTGCCAGCAGTCCACATAACGGACTAGCGCGGAATGAGCAGTTCTTC
J gene: TRBJ2-1
V gene: TRBV2
clone size: -
D gene: TRBD2

CDR3 protein: CACSAKGLSGNTEAFF
CDR3 DNA: TGTGCCTGCAGTGCTAAGGGGCTATCAGGGAACACTGAAGCTTTCTTT
J gene: TRBJ1-1
V gene: TRBV25-1
clone size: once
D gene: -

CDR3 protein: CASSLQQGKETQYF
CDR3 DNA: TGTGCCAGCAGCTTACAACAGGGGAAAGAGACCCAGTACTTC
J gene: TRBJ2-5
V gene: TRBV11-3
clone size: many
D gene: TRBD1

CDR3 protein: CASSDGYSNQPQHF
CDR3 DNA: TGTGCCAGCAGTGACGGTTATAGCAATCAGCCCCAGCATTTT
J gene: TRBJ1-5
V gene: TRBV5-4
clone size: many
D gene: -

CDR3 protein: CASSPGGQGDSPLHF
CDR3 DNA: TGTGCCAGCAGCCCAGGGGGACAGGGTGACTCACCCCTCCACTTT
J gene: TRBJ1-6
V gene: TRBV12-3/TRBV12-4
clone size: -
D gene: TRBD1

CDR3 protein: CASSQEDRGATNEKLFF
CDR3 DNA: TGCGCCAGCAGCCAAGAAGACAGGGGGGCAACTAATGAAAAACTGTTTTTT
J gene: TRBJ1-4
V gene: TRBV7-2
clone size: -
D gene: TRBD1

CDR3 protein: CASSAASGSFDEQYF
CDR3 DNA: TGTGCCAGCAGCGCGGCTAGCGGGAGTTTCGACGAGCAGTACTTC
J gene: TRBJ2-7
V gene: TRBV9
clone size: many
D gene: TRBD2

CDR3 protein: CASRASGRRNEQFF
CDR3 DNA: TGTGCCAGCAGGGCTAGCGGGAGACGCAATGAGCAGTTCTTC
J gene: TRBJ2-1
V gene: TRBV2
clone size: few
D gene: TRBD2

CDR3 protein: CASSKGLAGLGYTF
CDR3 DNA: TGTGCCAGCAGCAAGGGACTAGCGGGGTTGGGCTACACCTTC
J gene: TRBJ1-2
V gene: TRBV12-3/TRBV12-4
clone size: -
D gene: -

CDR3 protein: CASSPTDYESGELFF
CDR3 DNA: TGTGCCAGCTCACCGACGGACTACGAATCCGGGGAGCTGTTTTTT
J gene: TRBJ2-2
V gene: TRBV18
clone size: -
D gene: -

CDR3 protein: CATSIETGAQHF
CDR3 DNA: TGTGCCACCAGCATCGAGACAGGGGCCCAGCATTTT
J gene: TRBJ1-5
V gene: TRBV15
clone size: -
D gene: TRBD1

CDR3 protein: CASSSSLSGAFHF
CDR3 DNA: TGTGCCAGCAGCTCCTCCTTGAGCGGGGCCTTTCACTTT
J gene: TRBJ1-6
V gene: TRBV7-9
clone size: once
D gene: -

CDR3 protein: CASSPNGGTEAFF
CDR3 DNA: TGTGCCAGCAGCCCCAACGGAGGGACTGAAGCTTTCTTT
J gene: TRBJ1-1
V gene: TRBV5-5
clone size: -
D gene: -

CDR3 protein: CASSLIVRGQPQHF
CDR3 DNA: TGTGCCAGCAGCTTAATCGTCAGAGGGCAGCCCCAGCATTTT
J gene: TRBJ1-5
V gene: TRBV7-2
clone size: -
D gene: -

CDR3 protein: CASSLGGGPWNEQFF
CDR3 DNA: TGTGCCAGCAGCTTAGGGGGAGGGCCTTGGAATGAGCAGTTCTTC
J gene: TRBJ2-1
V gene: TRBV7-2
clone size: -
D gene: TRBD2

CDR3 protein: CASSVTGQGPQYF
CDR3 DNA: TGTGCCAGCAGCGTGACAGGGCAAGGGCCCCAGTACTTC
J gene: TRBJ2-5
V gene: TRBV5-6
clone size: -
D gene: TRBD1

CDR3 protein: CASGKTGGMNTGELFF
CDR3 DNA: TGTGCTAGTGGTAAGACAGGGGGTATGAACACCGGGGAGCTGTTTTTT
J gene: TRBJ2-2
V gene: TRBV12-5
clone size: few
D gene: TRBD1

CDR3 protein: CASSLGSGFLLYEQYF
CDR3 DNA: TGTGCCAGCAGCTTAGGATCGGGGTTTCTCTTATACGAGCAGTACTTC
J gene: TRBJ2-7
V gene: TRBV7-9
clone size: -
D gene: -

CDR3 protein: CATSDSGTGATLETQYF
CDR3 DNA: TGTGCCACCAGTGATTCCGGGACAGGGGCCACGTTAGAGACCCAGTACTTC
J gene: TRBJ2-5
V gene: TRBV24-1
clone size: many
D gene: TRBD1

CDR3 protein: CASSDLAGGSETQYF
CDR3 DNA: TGTGCCAGCAGCGACCTAGCGGGAGGATCGGAGACCCAGTACTTC
J gene: TRBJ2-5
V gene: TRBV3-1
clone size: -
D gene: TRBD2

CDR3 protein: CASSPMDRGRREKLFF
CDR3 DNA: TGCGCCAGCAGCCCTATGGACAGGGGAAGAAGGGAAAAACTGTTTTTT
J gene: TRBJ1-4
V gene: TRBV4-1
clone size: -
D gene: TRBD1

CDR3 protein: CASSAITANYGYTF
CDR3 DNA: TGTGCCAGCAGTGCTATCACGGCTAACTATGGCTACACCTTC
J gene: TRBJ1-2
V gene: TRBV25-1
clone size: -
D gene: -

CDR3 protein: CASGLPTSAGTRAETQYF
CDR3 DNA: TGTGCTAGTGGTTTGCCCACCTCTGCGGGAACTAGAGCTGAGACCCAGTACTTC
J gene: TRBJ2-5
V gene: TRBV12-5
clone size: many
D gene: -

CDR3 protein: CASMPLGRETQYF
CDR3 DNA: TGTGCCAGCATGCCGTTAGGCAGGGAGACCCAGTACTTC
J gene: TRBJ2-5
V gene: TRBV27
clone size: -
D gene: -

CDR3 protein: CASSARDRGAQWSSPLHF
CDR3 DNA: TGTGCCAGCAGCGCCCGGGACAGGGGTGCGCAGTGGTCTTCACCCCTCCACTTT
J gene: TRBJ1-6
V gene: TRBV7-9
clone size: many
D gene: TRBD1

CDR3 protein: CASRSRGPGNQPQHF
CDR3 DNA: TGTGCCAGTAGATCCAGGGGGCCAGGCAATCAGCCCCAGCATTTT
J gene: TRBJ1-5
V gene: TRBV19
clone size: many
D gene: TRBD1

CDR3 protein: CSLQEGDRNYGYTF
CDR3 DNA: TGCAGCTTACAAGAAGGAGACAGAAACTATGGCTACACCTTC
J gene: TRBJ1-2
V gene: TRBV29-1
clone size: -
D gene: -

CDR3 protein: CARCRGQYTGELFF
CDR3 DNA: TGTGCCCGGTGTCGAGGACAGTACACCGGGGAGCTGTTTTTT
J gene: TRBJ2-2
V gene: TRBV6-5
clone size: -
D gene: -

CDR3 protein: CSASSQGLNQPQHF
CDR3 DNA: TGCAGTGCTAGCAGTCAGGGGTTAAATCAGCCCCAGCATTTT
J gene: TRBJ1-5
V gene: TRBV20-1
clone size: -
D gene: -

CDR3 protein: CSYRPAGRYEQYF
CDR3 DNA: TGCAGTTACAGGCCAGCGGGAAGGTACGAGCAGTACTTC
J gene: TRBJ2-7
V gene: TRBV29-1
clone size: once
D gene: TRBD2

CDR3 protein: CSARRDREGGELFF
CDR3 DNA: TGCAGTGCTAGACGGGACAGGGAAGGCGGGGAGCTGTTTTTT
J gene: TRBJ2-2
V gene: TRBV20-1
clone size: -
D gene: TRBD1

CDR3 protein: CASSQTGESYGYTF
CDR3 DNA: TGTGCCAGTTCCCAGACGGGGGAATCCTATGGCTACACCTTC
J gene: TRBJ1-2
V gene: TRBV19
clone size: -
D gene: -

CDR3 protein: CSARELGTSGLYEQYF
CDR3 DNA: TGCAGTGCTAGAGAGTTAGGGACTAGCGGGTTGTACGAGCAGTACTTC
J gene: TRBJ2-7
V gene: TRBV20-1
clone size: -
D gene: TRBD2

CDR3 protein: CATSDHRDYNELFF
CDR3 DNA: TGTGCCACCAGTGATCATCGGGACTACAATGAGCTGTTTTTT
J gene: TRBJ2-2
V gene: TRBV24-1
clone size: once
D gene: TRBD2

CDR3 protein: CASSLPPKPQGSETQYF
CDR3 DNA: TGTGCCAGCAGCCTTCCCCCCAAGCCACAGGGCTCGGAGACCCAGTACTTC
J gene: TRBJ2-5
V gene: TRBV11-2
clone size: many
D gene: -

CDR3 protein: CASSQVIKEQETQYF
CDR3 DNA: TGCGCCAGCAGCCAAGTTATTAAAGAGCAAGAGACCCAGTACTTC
J gene: TRBJ2-5
V gene: TRBV4-1
clone size: many
D gene: -

CDR3 protein: CASSRRSGVDQPQHF
CDR3 DNA: TGTGCCAGCAGTCGAAGGAGTGGCGTAGATCAGCCCCAGCATTTT
J gene: TRBJ1-5
V gene: TRBV7-2
clone size: -
D gene: -

CDR3 protein: CAISTDGQAGSPLHF
CDR3 DNA: TGTGCCATCAGCACTGACGGACAGGCGGGCTCACCCCTCCACTTT
J gene: TRBJ1-6
V gene: TRBV10-3
clone size: -
D gene: TRBD1

CDR3 protein: CASSTLNTEAFF
CDR3 DNA: TGTGCCAGCAGTACTCTGAACACTGAAGCTTTCTTT
J gene: TRBJ1-1
V gene: TRBV12-3/TRBV12-4
clone size: many
D gene: -

CDR3 protein: CASSSWVNTEAFF
CDR3 DNA: TGTGCCAGTAGTTCCTGGGTGAACACTGAAGCTTTCTTT
J gene: TRBJ1-1
V gene: TRBV19
clone size: many
D gene: -

CDR3 protein: CASKSSGSVADTQYF
CDR3 DNA: TGTGCCAGCAAATCTAGCGGGAGCGTGGCAGATACGCAGTATTTT
J gene: TRBJ2-3
V gene: TRBV2
clone size: -
D gene: TRBD2

CDR3 protein: CASSQSPLKNRARENGYTF
CDR3 DNA: TGCGCCAGCAGCCAATCGCCGCTGAAAAACAGGGCTAGGGAGAATGGCTACACCTTC
J gene: TRBJ1-2
V gene: TRBV4-1
clone size: few
D gene: -

CDR3 protein: CAISPTRGGAGEQYF
CDR3 DNA: TGTGCCATCAGCCCCACCCGAGGGGGGGCTGGGGAGCAGTACTTC
J gene: TRBJ2-7
V gene: TRBV10-3
clone size: many
D gene: -

CDR3 protein: CATSDSGSKFRETQYF
CDR3 DNA: TGTGCCACCAGTGACAGCGGGAGCAAGTTTCGAGAGACCCAGTACTTC
J gene: TRBJ2-5
V gene: TRBV24-1
clone size: -
D gene: TRBD2

CDR3 protein: CASSIRVAGTVYEQYF
CDR3 DNA: TGTGCCAGTAGTATTCGGGTAGCGGGGACCGTCTACGAGCAGTACTTC
J gene: TRBJ2-7
V gene: TRBV19
clone size: once
D gene: TRBD2

CDR3 protein: CASSADSGPPFF
CDR3 DNA: TGTGCCAGCAGCGCGGACAGCGGCCCCCCGTTCTTC
J gene: TRBJ2-1
V gene: TRBV7-2
clone size: few
D gene: -

CDR3 protein: CSARDARGQGTDTQYF
CDR3 DNA: TGCAGTGCTAGAGATGCGAGGGGACAGGGCACAGATACGCAGTATTTT
J gene: TRBJ2-3
V gene: TRBV20-1
clone size: few
D gene: TRBD1

CDR3 protein: CASSLGTGPFYGYTF
CDR3 DNA: TGTGCCAGCAGCTTAGGGACAGGACCTTTTTATGGCTACACCTTC
J gene: TRBJ1-2
V gene: TRBV7-2
clone size: many
D gene: TRBD1

CDR3 protein: CASSRQGAHQNIQYF
CDR3 DNA: TGTGCCAGCAGTCGACAGGGGGCGCACCAAAACATTCAGTACTTC
J gene: TRBJ2-4
V gene: TRBV2
clone size: once
D gene: TRBD1

CDR3 protein: CASSTGQGNQPQHF
CDR3 DNA: TGTGCCAGCAGCACAGGACAGGGCAATCAGCCCCAGCATTTT
J gene: TRBJ1-5
V gene: TRBV6-5
clone size: many
D gene: TRBD1

CDR3 protein: CSANRRHHYEQYF
CDR3 DNA: TGCAGTGCCAATCGTCGGCATCACTACGAGCAGTACTTC
J gene: TRBJ2-7
V gene: TRBV20-1
clone size: many
D gene: -

CDR3 protein: CASSLGVGGAQYF
CDR3 DNA: TGTGCCAGCAGCTTAGGGGTCGGCGGGGCCCAGTACTTC
J gene: TRBJ2-5
V gene: TRBV7-2
clone size: -
D gene: -

CDR3 protein: CATSRGTPGETQYF
CDR3 DNA: TGTGCCACCAGCAGAGGGACACCTGGGGAGACCCAGTACTTC
J gene: TRBJ2-5
V gene: TRBV15
clone size: -
D gene: -

CDR3 protein: CASSQLSTSGSTF
CDR3 DNA: TGTGCCAGCAGCCAACTATCGACTAGCGGGAGTACCTTC
J gene: TRBJ2-5
V gene: TRBV14
clone size: many
D gene: TRBD2

CDR3 protein: CSDAGTHINTEAFF
CDR3 DNA: TGCAGTGATGCAGGGACACACATCAACACTGAAGCTTTCTTT
J gene: TRBJ1-1
V gene: TRBV29-1
clone size: -
D gene: -

CDR3 protein: CSATIQGNTEAFF
CDR3 DNA: TGCAGTGCCACAATACAGGGGAACACTGAAGCTTTCTTT
J gene: TRBJ1-1
V gene: TRBV20-1
clone size: few
D gene: -